The 24 T cell receptor beta chains in this list originate from one sample, sequenced in a study of blood T cell repertoires in COVID-19. Sequencing was performed with immunoSEQ multiplex PCR; in TCRdb, only in-frame clones are kept and a portion is missing. The repertoire includes a few hundred thousand clones, 90% of them detected once, and less than 3% sits in the top ten. The sample taken for sequencing was peripheral blood. These receptors were taken from a woman under 40 with COVID-19, enrolled during active disease.

This clone showed up many times. The chain has TRBV5-1 and TRBJ2-6, with no clear D. The germline V gene encodes CDR1 SGHRS and CDR2 YFSETQ. The CDR3 is 15 amino acids. V lost 0 bases, J lost 1 base, and 5 bases lay in between. CDR3 sequence: CASSLEYSGANVLTF. In nucleotides, the CDR3 is TGCGCCAGCAGCTTGGAATATTCTGGGGCCAACGTCCTGACTTTC.

V gene TRBV9 combines with J gene TRBJ2-2; 10 bases map to TRBD1. The J segment lost 1 base and the V segment lost 1 base, leaving 10 bases of the junction unmatched. This CDR3 has 19 residues. Germline V gene data show CDR1 as SGDLS and CDR2 as YYNGEE. The DNA for the CDR3 is TGTGCCAGCAGCGTATTCTTGGGACAGGGGACGAAGAACACCGGGGAGCTGTTTTTT. Its protein product is CASSVFLGQGTKNTGELFF.

The gene calls are TRBV9 and TRBJ1-1; possibly TRBD1 for D (5 bases). Germline CDR1 is SGDLS and CDR2 is YYNGEE. V was pared by 0 bases and J by 3 bases, with 9 bases between. The CDR3 is made up of 14 amino acids. CDR3 loop: CASSVGDRYTEAFF. In DNA, the CDR3 is TGTGCCAGCAGCGTAGGAGACAGATACACTGAAGCTTTCTTT.

The chain carries TRBV5-6 and TRBJ1-2; D possibly corresponds to TRBD1 (6 bases). Trimming took 4 bases from V and 5 from J, leaving 21 bases between them. This CDR3 is built from 16 residues. The germline gives CDR1 SGHDT, CDR2 YYEEEE. CDR3 residues: CASSPERQGRWYGYTF. In DNA form, the CDR3 reads TGTGCCAGCAGCCCGGAGAGGCAGGGGCGTTGGTATGGCTACACCTTC.

The chain couples TRBV5-4 to TRBJ1-1, with TRBD1 matching 12 bases. V was clipped by 4 bases and J by 1 base; unmatched bases: 5. In germline, CDR1 is SGHNT, CDR2 YYREEE (reference sequence). The CDR3 is 16 residues long. CDR3 region: CASSGDRGRGNTEAFF. The DNA for the CDR3 is TGTGCCAGCAGCGGGGACAGGGGGCGAGGGAACACTGAAGCTTTCTTT.

V gene TRBV18 combines with J gene TRBJ2-2, with 11 bases lining up with TRBD1. The germline V gene has CDR1 KGHSH and CDR2 LQKENI. Trimming took 0 bases from V and 4 from J; bases not matched to a gene: 4. The CDR3 length is 17 residues. The CDR3 region has the DNA TGTGCCAGCTCACCACCTAGGACAGGGGGCTTCACCGGGGAGCTGTTTTTT. Amino acid sequence: CASSPPRTGGFTGELFF.

V usage is TRBV12-3 or TRBV12-4 and J usage is TRBJ1-5; D might be TRBD1 (5 bases). Between the trimmed V and J ends, which lost 5 bases and 6 bases, there was a span of 8 bases. There are 12 residues in the CDR3. The CDR3 nucleotides read TGTGCCAGCAGTCCAGGGCGTCAGCCCCAGCATTTT. Its translation: CASSPGRQPQHF.

The J gene is TRBJ2-5, the V gene TRBV11-2; 9 nucleotides align to TRBD1. Losses at the gene ends were 0 bases for V and 6 bases for J; bases not matched to a gene: 8. CDR1 SGHAT and CDR2 FQNNGV come from the germline V gene. The CDR3 spans 16 residues. CDR3 DNA: TGTGCCAGCAGCTTAGAAATCGGACAGGGGAGAAAGACCCAGTACTTC. This gives the protein CASSLEIGQGRKTQYF. Based on the CDR3 plus reference TRBV11-2 and TRBJ2-5, the full variable domain is EAGVAQSPRYKIIEKRQSVAFWCNPISGHATLYWYQQILGQGPKLLIQFQNNGVVDDSQLPKDRFSAERLKGVDSTLKIQPAKLEDSAVYLCASSLEIGQGRKTQYFGPGTRLLVL.

Notes on this clone: This specimen includes other DNA sequences encoding the same CDR3. The V and J genes are TRBV27 and TRBJ1-5; maybe TRBD1 (5 bases). Germline values: CDR1 MNHEY, CDR2 SMNVEV (reference sequence). V dropped 2 bases and J dropped 7 bases, with 12 bases sitting between them. The CDR3 loop spans 14 amino acids. The CDR3 coding sequence is TGTGCCAGCAGTTTAGGGCAGGGAAACCAGCCCCAGCATTTT. Protein sequence: CASSLGQGNQPQHF.

This clone was recorded once. This sequence joins TRBV2 and TRBJ2-3; 9 bases match TRBD2. This CDR3 has 15 residues. V shed 7 bases and J 3 bases; nucleotides not matched to a gene: 8. Germline CDR1 and CDR2: SNHLY and FYNNEI. CDR3 coding DNA: TGTGCCAGCACTGAGGGACTAGCAAATACAGATACGCAGTATTTT. This gives the protein CASTEGLANTDTQYF.

This chain connects TRBV20-1 to TRBJ1-2; maybe TRBD1 (6 bases). Trimming stripped 3 bases from V and 6 bases from J, with 20 bases between. Looked up from germline, CDR1 is DFQATT and CDR2 is SNEGSKA (reference sequence). CDR3 length: 15 residues. The CDR3 reads CSASSRKQGRDGYTF. The DNA for the CDR3 is TGCAGTGCTAGTTCGAGGAAGCAGGGGCGGGATGGCTACACCTTC.

V gene TRBV11-3 combines with J gene TRBJ2-1; maybe TRBD1 (6 bases). The germline V gene encodes CDR1 SGHNT and CDR2 YENEEA. CDR3 length: 15 amino acids. Trimming took 5 bases from V and 5 from J, leaving 16 bases between them. The CDR3 nucleotides read TGTGCCAGCAGCCCCCCGGGTAGGGGGAACAATGAGCAGTTCTTC. Encoded protein: CASSPPGRGNNEQFF.

This chain joins TRBV10-3 and TRBJ2-7, with 7 bases lining up with TRBD1. Germline V gene sequence: CDR1 ENHRY, CDR2 SYGVKD. CDR3 length: 14 residues. The V and J ends lost 2 bases and 6 bases, in that order; junction bases with no gene match: 7. In DNA form, the CDR3 reads TGTGCCATCAGTGAGATCGGACAGGTCTCCGAGCAGTACTTC. It specifies CAISEIGQVSEQYF.

This clone was seen only once. The chain uses TRBV6-2 or TRBV6-3 and TRBJ2-7, with 8 bases lining up with TRBD1. The junction had 11 bases not matched to a gene; V was cut back by 7 bases and J by 0 bases. The CDR3 spans 16 residues. CDR1 is MNHEY and CDR2 is SVGEGT in the germline V gene. The CDR3 here is CASTPRNRGSSYEQYF. The CDR3 nucleotides are TGTGCCAGCACCCCCCGCAACAGGGGGAGCTCCTACGAGCAGTACTTC.

The chain couples TRBV6-2 or TRBV6-3 to TRBJ2-2; D possibly corresponds to TRBD1 (7 bases). Trimming removed 4 bases from V and 6 bases from J, with 12 bases in between. The germline gives CDR1 MNHEY, CDR2 SVGEGT. There are 14 residues in the CDR3. The CDR3 DNA is TGTGCCAGCAGTTTCCAGGGGGGCCCCGGGGAGCTGTTTTTT. Protein: CASSFQGGPGELFF.

This clone has more than one count but fewer than ten. This chain joins TRBV11-2 and TRBJ2-2, with 8 bases aligning to TRBD1. Germline V gives CDR1 SGHAT, CDR2 FQNNGV. This CDR3 contains 17 residues. V shed 1 base and J 6 bases; nucleotides not matched to a gene: 10. Here the CDR3 reads CASSLVPGQAGAGELFF. CDR3 nucleotides: TGTGCCAGCAGCTTAGTCCCGGGACAGGCCGGCGCCGGGGAGCTGTTTTTT.

The rearrangement uses TRBV5-6 and TRBJ2-1, with D hard to call. Trimming left V 5 bases short and J 4 bases short, with 25 bases between. Germline V gene data show CDR1 as SGHDT and CDR2 as YYEEEE. The CDR3 contains 18 residues. The CDR3 DNA reads as TGTGCCAGCAGACCCTCCGCGGAAGACCTGCGTGGATACAATGAGCAGTTCTTC. This codes for CASRPSAEDLRGYNEQFF.

Points on this clone: Other nucleotide sequences in the sample specify the same CDR3. The CDR3 nucleotides are TGTGCCAGCAGTTTCGGCTACAATGAGCAGTTCTTC. Translation gives CASSFGYNEQFF. The chain employs TRBV27 and TRBJ2-1; no clear D gene. This CDR3 contains 12 residues. V was clipped by 3 bases and J by 3 bases, with 3 bases between them. Germline assignment: CDR1 MNHEY and CDR2 SMNVEV (reference sequence).

This clone was seen only a few times. This chain connects TRBV5-1 to TRBJ1-2; D not resolved. The V gene lost 0 bases and the J gene lost 8 bases, with 11 bases spanning the gap. Germline V gene lookup returns CDR1 SGHRS and CDR2 YFSETQ. The CDR3 is 13 residues long. CDR3 in amino acids: CASSLEAGGGYTF. The CDR3 DNA sequence: TGCGCCAGCAGCTTGGAGGCAGGTGGGGGCTACACCTTC.

The chain couples TRBV3-1 (or the pseudogene TRBV3-2) to TRBJ2-7; the D is unclear. CDR1 and CDR2 from the germline V gene are LGHDT and YNNKEL (reference sequence). The CDR3 covers 14 residues. Trimming removed 1 base from V and 4 bases from J, with 11 bases in between. The chain's CDR3 is CASSQASERYEQYF. The CDR3 nucleotides read TGTGCCAGCAGCCAAGCTAGTGAAAGGTACGAGCAGTACTTC.

The chain recombines TRBV5-6 with TRBJ2-7; 7 bases line up with TRBD1. Germline V gives CDR1 SGHDT, CDR2 YYEEEE. The junction had 5 bases not matched to a gene; V was cut back by 3 bases and J by 2 bases. The length of the CDR3 is 14 residues. CDR3 sequence reads: CASSSPDRAYEQYF. The CDR3 coding sequence is TGTGCCAGCAGCTCGCCCGACAGGGCCTACGAGCAGTACTTC.

The chain recombines TRBV5-1 with TRBJ2-7; unclear D gene. Germline CDR1 is SGHRS and CDR2 is YFSETQ. Trimming shortened V by 4 bases and J by 5 bases, and 7 bases separated the two germline ends. CDR3 length equals 11 residues. CDR3 amino acids: CASSIGDEQYF. The CDR3 DNA follows: TGCGCCAGCAGCATAGGAGACGAGCAGTACTTC.

V gene TRBV6-5 combines with J gene TRBJ2-1; 10 positions agree with TRBD2. This CDR3 contains 14 residues. Germline trimming cut 2 bases from V and 10 bases from J; bases unmatched to any gene: 5. Germline assignment: CDR1 MNHEY and CDR2 SVGAGI. The CDR3 DNA reads TGTGCCAGCAGTTACGTAGCGGGAGGAGGGGAGCAGTTCTTC. This sequence encodes CASSYVAGGGEQFF.

This chain links TRBV5-5 with TRBJ2-2; TRBD2 might be the D (6 bases). CDR3 size: 16 residues. The V gene's germline CDR1 is SGHKS and CDR2 YYEKEE (reference sequence). V lost 0 bases and J 4 bases, leaving 13 bases between the germline ends. The CDR3 DNA is TGTGCCAGCAGCTTGGTAGCCGGGAGCGGCACCGGGGAGCTGTTTTTT. This sequence encodes CASSLVAGSGTGELFF.